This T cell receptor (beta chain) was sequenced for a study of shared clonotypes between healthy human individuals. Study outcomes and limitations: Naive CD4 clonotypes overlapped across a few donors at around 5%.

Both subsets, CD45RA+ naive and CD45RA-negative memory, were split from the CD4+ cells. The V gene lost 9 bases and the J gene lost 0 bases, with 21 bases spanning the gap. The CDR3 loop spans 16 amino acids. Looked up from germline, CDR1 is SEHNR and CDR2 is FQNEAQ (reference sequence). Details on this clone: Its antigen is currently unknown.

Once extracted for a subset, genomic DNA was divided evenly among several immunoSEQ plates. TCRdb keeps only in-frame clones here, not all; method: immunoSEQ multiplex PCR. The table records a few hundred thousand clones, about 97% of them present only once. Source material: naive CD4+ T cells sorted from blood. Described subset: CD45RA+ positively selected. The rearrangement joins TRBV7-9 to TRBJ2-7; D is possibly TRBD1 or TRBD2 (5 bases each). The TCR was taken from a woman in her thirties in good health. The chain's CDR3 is CARMGREGTYSYEQYF. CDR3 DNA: TGTGCCAGGATGGGGAGAGAGGGGACCTACTCCTACGAGCAGTACTTC.